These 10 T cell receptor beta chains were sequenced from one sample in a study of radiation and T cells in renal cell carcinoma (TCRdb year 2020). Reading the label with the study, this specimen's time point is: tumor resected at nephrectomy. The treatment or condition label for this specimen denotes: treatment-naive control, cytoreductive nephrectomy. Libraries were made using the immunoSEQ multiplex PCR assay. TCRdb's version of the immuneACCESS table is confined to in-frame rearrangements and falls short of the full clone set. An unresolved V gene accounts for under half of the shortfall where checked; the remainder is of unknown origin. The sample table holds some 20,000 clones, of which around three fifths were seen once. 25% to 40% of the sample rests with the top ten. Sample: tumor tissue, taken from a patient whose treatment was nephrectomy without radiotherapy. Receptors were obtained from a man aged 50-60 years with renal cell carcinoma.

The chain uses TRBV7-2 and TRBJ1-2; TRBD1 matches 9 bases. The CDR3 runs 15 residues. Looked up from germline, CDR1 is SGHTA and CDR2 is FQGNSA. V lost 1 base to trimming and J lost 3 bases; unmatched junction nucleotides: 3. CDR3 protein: CASSLDRGQDYGYTF. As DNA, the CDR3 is TGTGCCAGCAGCTTAGACAGGGGGCAAGACTATGGCTACACCTTC.

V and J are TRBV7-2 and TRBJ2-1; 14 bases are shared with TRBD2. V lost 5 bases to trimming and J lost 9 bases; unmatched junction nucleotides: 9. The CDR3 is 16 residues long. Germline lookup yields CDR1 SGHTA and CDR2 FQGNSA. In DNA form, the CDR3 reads TGTGCCAGCAGCACCTTGACTAGCGGGGGGGCCGGTGAGCAGTTCTTC. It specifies CASSTLTSGGAGEQFF.

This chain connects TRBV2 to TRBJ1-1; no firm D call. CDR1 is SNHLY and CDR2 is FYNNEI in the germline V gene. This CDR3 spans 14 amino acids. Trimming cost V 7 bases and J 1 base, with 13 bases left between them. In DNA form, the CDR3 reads TGTGCCAGCAAAATCGGGCACGAGAACACTGAAGCTTTCTTT. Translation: CASKIGHENTEAFF.

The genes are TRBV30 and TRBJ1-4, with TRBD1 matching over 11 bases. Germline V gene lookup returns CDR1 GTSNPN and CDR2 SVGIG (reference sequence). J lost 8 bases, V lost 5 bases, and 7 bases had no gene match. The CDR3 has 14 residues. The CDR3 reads CAWGRTGGVEKLFF. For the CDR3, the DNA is TGTGCCTGGGGACGGACAGGGGGCGTGGAAAAACTGTTTTTT.

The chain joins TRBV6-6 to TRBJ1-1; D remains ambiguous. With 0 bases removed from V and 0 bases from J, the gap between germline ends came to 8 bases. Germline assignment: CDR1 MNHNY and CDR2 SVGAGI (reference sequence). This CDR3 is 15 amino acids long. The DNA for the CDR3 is TGTGCCAGCAGTTACTCCCTGACGGTGAACACTGAAGCTTTCTTT. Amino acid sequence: CASSYSLTVNTEAFF.

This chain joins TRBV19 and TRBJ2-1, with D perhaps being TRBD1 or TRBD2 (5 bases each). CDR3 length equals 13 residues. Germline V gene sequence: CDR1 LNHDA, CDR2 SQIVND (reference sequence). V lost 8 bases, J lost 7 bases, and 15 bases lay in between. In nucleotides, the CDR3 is TGTGCCAGTCAGGGTAGGACTGGGAATGAGCAGTTCTTC. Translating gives CASQGRTGNEQFF.

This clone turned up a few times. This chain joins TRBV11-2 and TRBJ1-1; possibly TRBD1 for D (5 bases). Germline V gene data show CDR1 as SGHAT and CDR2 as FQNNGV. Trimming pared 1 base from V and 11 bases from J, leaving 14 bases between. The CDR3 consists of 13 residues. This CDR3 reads CASSLGGTQVAFF. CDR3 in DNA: TGTGCCAGCAGCTTAGGCGGGACTCAAGTGGCTTTCTTT.

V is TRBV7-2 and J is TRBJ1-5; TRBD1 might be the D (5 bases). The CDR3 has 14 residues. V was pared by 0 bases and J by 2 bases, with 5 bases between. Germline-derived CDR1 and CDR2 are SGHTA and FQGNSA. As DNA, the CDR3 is TGTGCCAGCAGCTTAGCAGGGGGCAATCAGCCCCAGCATTTT. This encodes CASSLAGGNQPQHF.

CDR3 sequence: CASAEGVGYGYTF. The CDR3 coding sequence is TGTGCCAGTGCCGAGGGTGTGGGGTATGGCTACACCTTC. The chain combines TRBV28 with TRBJ1-2; unclear D gene. V was shortened by 9 bases and J by 5 bases, with 16 bases between the two germline ends. The germline V gene encodes CDR1 MDHEN and CDR2 SYDVKM. The CDR3 totals 13 residues.

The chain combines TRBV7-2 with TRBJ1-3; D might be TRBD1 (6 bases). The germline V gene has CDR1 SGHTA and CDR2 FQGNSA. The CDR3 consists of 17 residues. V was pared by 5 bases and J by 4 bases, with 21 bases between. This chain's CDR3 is CASSTRKGGASGNTIYF. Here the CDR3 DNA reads TGTGCCAGCAGCACTAGGAAAGGGGGGGCGTCGGGAAACACCATATATTTT.